The present T cell receptor beta chain was sequenced within a study of monozygotic twins with inflammatory bowel disease. TCRdb re-called the 5' RACE reads; every CDR3 protein appears as one record, without DNA. Recorded for this sample: around 230,000 distinct CDR3 sequences. On this clonotype: Its antigen is as yet unknown.

The germline V gene encodes CDR1 SGHTA and CDR2 FQGNSA. This CDR3 has 14 residues. Study results and limitations: Data gave no support to a single strong signal or clonotype associated with IBD. Lower TCRbeta diversity (inverse Simpson) was seen in IBD patients than in healthy co-twins.

The sequenced sample consisted of blood. The chain has TRBV7-2 and TRBJ2-7. The source of this sequence is a human donor with ulcerative colitis or Crohn's disease, or a healthy co-twin of an affected twin (not recorded which). The CDR3 spells CASRGDVGRLEQYF.